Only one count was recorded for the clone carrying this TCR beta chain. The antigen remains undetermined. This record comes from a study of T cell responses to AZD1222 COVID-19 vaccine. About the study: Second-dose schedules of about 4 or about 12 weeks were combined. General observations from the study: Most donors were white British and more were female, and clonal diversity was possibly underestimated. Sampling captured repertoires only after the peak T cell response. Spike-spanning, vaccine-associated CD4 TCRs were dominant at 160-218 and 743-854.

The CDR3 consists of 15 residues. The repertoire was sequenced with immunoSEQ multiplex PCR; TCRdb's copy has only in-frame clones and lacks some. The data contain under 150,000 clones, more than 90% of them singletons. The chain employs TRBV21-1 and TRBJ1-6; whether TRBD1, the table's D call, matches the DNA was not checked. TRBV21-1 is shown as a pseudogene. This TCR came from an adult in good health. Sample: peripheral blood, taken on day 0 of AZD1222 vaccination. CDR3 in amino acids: CASSRLRDRRSPLHF. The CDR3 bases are TGTGCCAGCAGCCGCCTCCGGGACAGGCGGTCACCCCTCCACTTT.